These 32 T cell receptor beta chains originate from one sample sequenced in a study of cytomegalovirus exposure and HLA in healthy donors. The PCR made use of 60 Vbeta and 13 Jbeta primers. TCRdb keeps only in-frame clones here, not all; method: immunoSEQ multiplex PCR. The sample yields 210,000 or so clones, about 80% seen once. Sequencing was done on a sample of PBMCs. Source of these receptors: a woman in her 40s in good health and CMV-seronegative.

The chain carries TRBV19 and TRBJ2-6; 8 bases line up with TRBD1. The CDR3 consists of 16 residues. V shed 1 base, J shed 2 bases, and the junction held 1 base outside the gene matches. The germline V gene has CDR1 LNHDA and CDR2 SQIVND (reference sequence). CDR3 coding DNA: TGTGCCAGTAGTATAGGGACAGGGACTGGGGCCAACGTCCTGACTTTC. This gives the protein CASSIGTGTGANVLTF. Full variable domain (rest looked up from reference TRBV19 and TRBJ2-6): DGGITQSPKYLFRKEGQNVTLSCEQNLNHDAMYWYRQDPGQGLRLIYYSQIVNDFQKGDIAEGYSVSREKKESFPLTVTSAQKNPTAFYLCASSIGTGTGANVLTFGAGSRLTVL.

The J gene is TRBJ2-1, the V gene TRBV28; weak D call: TRBD2 (6 bases). This CDR3 is built from 16 residues. V lost 1 base and J lost 7, with 17 bases in between. Per germline, CDR1 MDHEN and CDR2 SYDVKM. Here the CDR3 reads CASSLFGAGSGNEQFF. In nucleotides, the CDR3 is TGTGCCAGCAGTTTATTCGGAGCGGGTTCAGGTAATGAGCAGTTCTTC.

The chain has TRBV9 and TRBJ2-7; 9 bases fit TRBD1. Germline V gene sequence: CDR1 SGDLS, CDR2 YYNGEE. CDR3 length: 15 amino acids. Trimming removed 4 bases from V and 5 bases from J; junction bases left unmatched: 10. The CDR3 sequence is CASSRGGGTGNEQYF. CDR3 DNA: TGTGCCAGCAGCCGGGGTGGTGGGACAGGGAACGAGCAGTACTTC.

The chain is built from TRBV27 and TRBJ2-7; TRBD1 is a possible D gene (6 bases). The CDR3 is 13 amino acids. V lost 3 bases to trimming and J lost 5 bases, with 11 bases between them. Germline CDR1 and CDR2: MNHEY and SMNVEV (reference sequence). The CDR3 sequence is CASSFAGDNEQYF. The CDR3 DNA follows: TGTGCCAGCAGTTTCGCAGGGGACAACGAGCAGTACTTC.

The V gene is TRBV10-1, the J gene TRBJ2-3, with TRBD2 as a possible D gene (6 bases). Germline V gene sequence: CDR1 WNHNN, CDR2 SYGVQD (reference sequence). V was shortened by 3 bases and J by 1 base, with 11 bases between the two germline ends. The CDR3 consists of 15 residues. For the CDR3, the DNA is TGCGCCAGCAGTGACGGGGGAAGGGGCACAGATACGCAGTATTTT. Amino acids: CASSDGGRGTDTQYF.

This clone was observed once. The chain employs TRBV9 and TRBJ2-1; maybe TRBD1 (7 bases). The V gene lost 0 bases and the J gene lost 9 bases, with 13 bases spanning the gap. Germline CDR1 SGDLS, CDR2 YYNGEE. The CDR3 consists of 14 residues. CDR3 sequence reads: CASSVERGRGEQFF. DNA for the CDR3: TGTGCCAGCAGCGTAGAGAGGGGGCGGGGTGAGCAGTTCTTC.

This sequence joins TRBV30 and TRBJ1-4; D remains ambiguous. Trimming left V 0 bases short and J 7 bases short, with 6 bases between. Germline V gives CDR1 GTSNPN, CDR2 SVGIG (reference sequence). This CDR3 spans 12 amino acids. CDR3 DNA sequence: TGTGCCTGGAGTGTGGGCACTGAAAAACTGTTTTTT. Its protein product is CAWSVGTEKLFF.

The chain links TRBV30 to TRBJ1-6, with D hard to call. The germline V and J ends were trimmed by 2 bases and 7 bases, with 12 bases remaining between them. The CDR3 contains 14 residues. Per germline, CDR1 GTSNPN and CDR2 SVGIG (reference sequence). CDR3 region: CAWSSPGENSPLHF. In DNA form, the CDR3 reads TGTGCCTGGAGTTCGCCCGGGGAAAATTCACCCCTCCACTTT.

V usage is TRBV21-1 and J usage is TRBJ1-1; the DNA was not used to check the table's D call, TRBD1. TRBV21-1 is assigned pseudogene status. The CDR3 is 21 residues long. CDR3 coding DNA: TGTGCCAGCAGCACAAAGTGGACCCGGGGACAGGGGAGGGGGCTGAACACTGAAGCTTTCTTT. Residues: CASSTKWTRGQGRGLNTEAFF.

CDR3 nucleotide sequence: TGTGCCAGTAGTGCAAGGGACAGGATATTTTACAATGAGCAGTTCTTC. Amino acid sequence: CASSARDRIFYNEQFF. This chain joins TRBV19 and TRBJ2-1; 8 bases match TRBD1. CDR1 and CDR2 from the germline V gene are LNHDA and SQIVND (reference sequence). J lost 4 bases, V lost 5 bases, and 10 bases had no gene match. The CDR3 spans 16 residues.

The J gene is TRBJ2-3, the V gene TRBV7-9; 7 bases are shared with TRBD1. The germline V gene has CDR1 SEHNR and CDR2 FQNEAQ (reference sequence). J gave up 3 bases and V 2 bases, and 17 bases lay outside the gene matches. The CDR3 has 19 amino acids. CDR3 residues: CASSLIPNRGTARTDTQYF. CDR3 nucleotides: TGTGCCAGCAGCTTAATCCCCAACAGGGGAACAGCCAGGACAGATACGCAGTATTTT.

This clone was seen just once. The chain is built from TRBV2 and TRBJ1-1, with TRBD1 as a possible D gene (5 bases). Trimming removed 7 bases from V and 1 base from J, with 10 bases in between. The germline gives CDR1 SNHLY, CDR2 FYNNEI. The CDR3 has 13 residues. DNA for the CDR3: TGTGCCAGCAAGACTCAGGGGAACACTGAAGCTTTCTTT. Translation: CASKTQGNTEAFF. Drawing the rest from reference TRBV2 and TRBJ1-1, the complete variable domain is EPEVTQTPSHQVTQMGQEVILRCVPISNHLYFYWYRQILGQKVEFLVSFYNNEISEKSEIFDDQFSVERPDGSNFTLKIRSTKLEDSAMYFCASKTQGNTEAFFGQGTRLTVV.

DNA of the CDR3: TGTGCCAGTAGTATTCTGGGCCACAGCTCTGGAAACACCATATATTTT. This codes for CASSILGHSSGNTIYF. The chain is built from TRBV19 and TRBJ1-3; D not resolved. The CDR3 runs to 16 residues. Germline V gives CDR1 LNHDA, CDR2 SQIVND (reference sequence). V was pared by 3 bases and J by 0 bases, with 12 bases between.

The chain carries TRBV7-3 and TRBJ2-3, with 11 bases identical to TRBD2. Germline values: CDR1 SGHTA, CDR2 FQGTGA. The CDR3 contains 15 residues. V lost 5 bases and J lost 6; bases outside the gene matches: 7. CDR3 in amino acids: CASSGSGGAGDTQYF. The CDR3 DNA sequence: TGTGCCAGCAGCGGTAGCGGGGGGGCCGGTGATACGCAGTATTTT.

The chain uses TRBV2 and TRBJ1-3, with 7 bases lining up with TRBD1. The germline gives CDR1 SNHLY, CDR2 FYNNEI. The CDR3 is made up of 14 amino acids. V shed 8 bases, J shed 0 bases, and the junction held 4 bases outside the gene matches. Here the CDR3 DNA reads TGTGCCAGCGGACAGGCCCTCTCTGGAAACACCATATATTTT. The encoded protein is CASGQALSGNTIYF.

The chain has TRBV5-1 and TRBJ1-1; D is unclear. Trimming left V 1 base short and J 1 base short, with 8 bases between. Germline V gene lookup returns CDR1 SGHRS and CDR2 YFSETQ. CDR3 length equals 14 residues. The CDR3 spells CASSLTAGNTEAFF. CDR3 coding DNA: TGCGCCAGCAGCTTGACGGCGGGGAACACTGAAGCTTTCTTT.

The table lists this clone with a few counts. This chain links TRBV28 with TRBJ1-1; D unclear. The germline gives CDR1 MDHEN, CDR2 SYDVKM. The CDR3 covers 12 residues. V was clipped by 3 bases and J by 7 bases, with 9 bases between them. For the CDR3, the DNA is TGTGCCAGCAGTTTCTTCAGGAATGAAGCTTTCTTT. This sequence encodes CASSFFRNEAFF.

On this clone itself: At one end the junction does not follow the germline gene, possibly because of a read error. The chain is built from TRBV5-4 and TRBJ2-2, with D maybe TRBD2 (6 bases). CDR1 is SGHNT and CDR2 is YYREEE in the germline V gene (reference sequence). CDR3 length equals 15 residues. The chain's CDR3 is CASTPWGEEGGELFF. The DNA of the CDR3 is TGCGCCAGCACCCCGTGGGGGGAGGAGGGCGGGGAGCTGTTTTTT.

The CDR3 protein is CASSEGTKNIQYF. CDR3 DNA sequence: TGTGCCAGCAGTGAAGGGACTAAAAACATTCAGTACTTC. The V gene is TRBV2, the J gene TRBJ2-4; TRBD2 might be the D (5 bases). The V gene's germline CDR1 is SNHLY and CDR2 FYNNEI. V was shortened by 1 base and J by 4 bases, with 5 bases between the two germline ends. The CDR3 has 13 residues.

This chain links TRBV9 with TRBJ2-2; possible D gene TRBD1, 6 bases. V gave up 1 base and J gave up 0 bases, with 7 bases separating them. Germline V lookup: CDR1 SGDLS, CDR2 YYNGEE. This CDR3 contains 15 residues. DNA for the CDR3: TGTGCCAGCAGCGTACAGGGGCCGAACACCGGGGAGCTGTTTTTT. Its translation is CASSVQGPNTGELFF.

Here the CDR3 DNA reads TGTGCCAGCAGTTTATCCAGGCCCTCCGCCTACGAGCAGTACTTC. Encoded protein: CASSLSRPSAYEQYF. The chain combines TRBV27 with TRBJ2-7, with D hard to call. This CDR3 has 15 residues. Germline CDR1 and CDR2: MNHEY and SMNVEV (reference sequence). With 0 bases removed from V and 2 bases from J, the gap between germline ends came to 11 bases.

This chain joins TRBV5-1 and TRBJ1-2, with no clear D. This CDR3 is built from 14 residues. Trimming removed 0 bases at V and 8 bases at J, with 14 bases between. Germline assignment: CDR1 SGHRS and CDR2 YFSETQ. This chain's CDR3 is CASSLAGVSAGYTF. The CDR3 bases are TGCGCCAGCAGCTTGGCCGGGGTGTCTGCCGGCTACACCTTC.

The DNA of the CDR3 is TGTGCCAGCAGTCCGATGGGCCGAAGTGGGAACTATGGCTACACCTTC. As protein: CASSPMGRSGNYGYTF. The chain links TRBV2 to TRBJ1-2; D remains ambiguous. Germline CDR1 and CDR2: SNHLY and FYNNEI. This CDR3 contains 16 residues. V was trimmed by 5 bases and J by 2 bases, leaving 18 bases between them.

The chain carries TRBV11-2 and TRBJ2-3; 8 nucleotides agree with TRBD2. V was clipped by 3 bases and J by 6 bases; unmatched bases: 5. There are 14 residues in the CDR3. Germline V lookup: CDR1 SGHAT, CDR2 FQNNGV. The CDR3 spells CASSLAGGPDTQYF. For the CDR3, the DNA is TGTGCCAGCAGCTTGGCGGGGGGTCCGGATACGCAGTATTTT. Full variable domain (missing parts from reference TRBV11-2 and TRBJ2-3): EAGVAQSPRYKIIEKRQSVAFWCNPISGHATLYWYQQILGQGPKLLIQFQNNGVVDDSQLPKDRFSAERLKGVDSTLKIQPAKLEDSAVYLCASSLAGGPDTQYFGPGTRLTVL.

CDR3 coding DNA: TGTGCCAGCAGCTCCGGGGGGGAGTTTTATACGCAGTATTTT. Translation gives CASSSGGEFYTQYF. This sequence joins TRBV7-9 and TRBJ2-3; 8 nucleotides match TRBD2. The CDR3 length is 14 residues. V shed 4 bases, J shed 7 bases, and the junction held 7 bases outside the gene matches. Germline values: CDR1 SEHNR, CDR2 FQNEAQ (reference sequence). The entire variable domain, with the rest obtained from reference TRBV7-9 and TRBJ2-3, is as follows: DTGVSQNPRHKITKRGQNVTFRCDPISEHNRLYWYRQTLGQGPEFLTYFQNEAQLEKSRLLSDRFSAERPKGSFSTLEIQRTEQGDSAMYLCASSSGGEFYTQYFGPGTRLTVL.

This clone was seen a handful of times. The rearrangement uses TRBV4-2 and TRBJ1-3, with 9 bases identical to TRBD1. The V gene's germline CDR1 is LGHNA and CDR2 YNFKEQ. The V and J ends lost 3 bases and 0 bases, in that order; junction bases with no gene match: 12. The CDR3 loop spans 19 amino acids. CDR3 sequence (DNA): TGTGCCAGCAGCCAGGGCGCGGGACAGGGCCCGAGCTCTGGAAACACCATATATTTT. Residues: CASSQGAGQGPSSGNTIYF.

The gene calls are TRBV6-5 and TRBJ2-5; 7 nucleotides align to TRBD1. Matching the DNA end better, TRBJ2-7 makes the J call doubtful. Germline V gene data show CDR1 as MNHEY and CDR2 as SVGAGI. The length of the CDR3 is 14 residues. The CDR3 nucleotides are TGTGCCAGCAGCCTCAGCCGGGACAGCTACGAGCAGTACTTC. This translates into CASSLSRDSYEQYF.

The gene calls are TRBV6-5 and TRBJ2-7; D unresolved. With 6 bases removed from V and 3 bases from J, the gap between germline ends came to 18 bases. Germline CDR1 reads MNHEY; CDR2 reads SVGAGI. This CDR3 region has 15 residues. This CDR3 reads CASSLTNPVGYEQYF. CDR3 coding DNA: TGTGCCAGCAGCCTGACAAACCCGGTAGGCTACGAGCAGTACTTC.

This clone was observed once. The CDR3 DNA reads TGCGCCAGCAGCCATGGACCAGGGGAATCCTACGAGCAGTACTTC. Translated, it gives CASSHGPGESYEQYF. V usage is TRBV4-1 and J usage is TRBJ2-7, with D maybe TRBD1 (6 bases). The V gene's germline CDR1 is MGHRA and CDR2 YSYEKL. CDR3 length equals 15 residues. V was cut by 3 bases and J by 1 base, with 13 bases left in between.

The V call is TRBV20-1, the J call TRBJ1-2; D not certain. CDR1 and CDR2 (germline): DFQATT, SNEGSKA (reference sequence). Trimming removed 3 bases at V and 6 bases at J, with 5 bases between. The CDR3 totals 10 residues. The CDR3 loop reads CSARENGYTF. DNA for the CDR3: TGCAGTGCTAGGGAGAATGGCTACACCTTC.

This rearrangement joins TRBV7-3 to TRBJ2-3; a weak D match, TRBD2 (6 bases). In germline, CDR1 is SGHTA, CDR2 FQGTGA. Trimming removed 3 bases from V and 8 bases from J, with 12 bases in between. The CDR3 has 13 residues. CDR3 in DNA: TGTGCCAGCAGCTTGCGGGAATTTGGTACGCAGTATTTT. Amino acid sequence: CASSLREFGTQYF.

This clone was recorded a few times. The chain has TRBV2 and TRBJ1-4, with 7 bases fitting TRBD1. CDR3 size: 15 residues. Per the germline V gene, CDR1 is SNHLY and CDR2 is FYNNEI. Losses at the gene ends were 0 bases for V and 10 bases for J; bases not matched to a gene: 8. CDR3 nucleotide sequence: TGTGCCAGCAGTGAAGCGCCCCAGGGGGGTGGAAAACTGTTTTTT. It is translated as CASSEAPQGGGKLFF.